The entry below gives a single TCR beta chain sequence along with its context. Its target is unknown. A much larger clonotype is one base distant, so this may be a read error. These data are taken from a study of T cells after yellow fever vaccination. Study in general: Fractions with few cells were prepared using SMART-Seq v4 Ultra Low Input.

Study results and caveats: A weaker secondary response peaked on day 5, the primary on day 15. Detected again after the booster were most primary-vaccination clones, at 95% to 96% CD4 and about 90% CD8. Some clonotypes, a small share, were shared between CD4 and CD8 compartments.

The CDR3 spans 15 residues. Germline V gene sequence: CDR1 MNHNS, CDR2 SASEGT. TCRdb analysed the 5' RACE reads with MiXCR anew, one entry per CDR3 protein. The table lists about 50,000 distinct CDR3 sequences, roughly 7.3% of them singletons. The chain uses TRBV6-1 and TRBJ2-1, with 8 bases aligning to TRBD2. The receptor was derived from a man between 18 and 35 years old who received the YFV17D yellow fever vaccine. This specimen was CD8+ T cells sorted from PBMCs, taken around 15 days after the first yellow fever vaccination. CDR3 bases: TGTGCCAGCAGTGAGGCGGGGGGAGATTACAATCAGCAGTTCTTC. As protein: CASSEAGGDYNQQFF.